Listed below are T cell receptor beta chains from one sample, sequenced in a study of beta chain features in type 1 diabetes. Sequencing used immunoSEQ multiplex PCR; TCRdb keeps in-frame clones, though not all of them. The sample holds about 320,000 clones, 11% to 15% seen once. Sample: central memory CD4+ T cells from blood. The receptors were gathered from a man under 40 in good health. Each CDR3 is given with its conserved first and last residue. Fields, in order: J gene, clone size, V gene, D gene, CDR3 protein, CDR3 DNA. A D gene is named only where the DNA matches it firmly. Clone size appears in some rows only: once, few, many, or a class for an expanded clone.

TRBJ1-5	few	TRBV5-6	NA	CASSLAAGGRQPQHF	TGTGCCAGCAGCTTGGCCGCTGGGGGTCGGCAGCCCCAGCATTTT
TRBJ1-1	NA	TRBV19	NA	CASRDVGGLSNTEAFF	TGTGCCAGTAGGGACGTCGGGGGGCTATCGAACACTGAAGCTTTCTTT
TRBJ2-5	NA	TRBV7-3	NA	CASSFGREETQYF	TGTGCCAGCAGCTTCGGCAGAGAAGAGACCCAGTACTTC
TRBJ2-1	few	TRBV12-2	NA	CASRLSPDRGGTNEQFF	TGTGCAAGTCGCTTAAGCCCAGATCGGGGGGGAACCAATGAGCAGTTCTTC
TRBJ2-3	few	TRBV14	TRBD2	CASSQEGRLAGGRIADTQYF	TGTGCCAGCAGCCAAGAGGGACGCCTAGCGGGAGGGAGGATAGCAGATACGCAGTATTTT
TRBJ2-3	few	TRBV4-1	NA	CASSPRTGGDTQYF	TGCGCCAGCAGCCCGCGGACGGGCGGGGATACGCAGTATTTT
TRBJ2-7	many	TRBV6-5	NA	CASSYGHEQYF	TGTGCCAGCAGTTACGGGCACGAGCAGTACTTC
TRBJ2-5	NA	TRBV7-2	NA	CASTIKETQYF	TGTGCCAGCACCATAAAAGAGACCCAGTACTTC
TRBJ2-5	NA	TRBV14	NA	CASSPSSVRETQYF	TGTGCCAGCAGCCCCTCCTCAGTGAGGGAGACCCAGTACTTC
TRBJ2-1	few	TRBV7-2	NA	CASSPGVVFGNEQFF	TGTGCCAGCAGCCCCGGTGTAGTATTTGGCAATGAGCAGTTCTTC
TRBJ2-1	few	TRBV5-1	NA	CASSHSGAEYNEQFF	TGCGCCAGCAGCCACTCAGGGGCCGAATACAATGAGCAGTTCTTC
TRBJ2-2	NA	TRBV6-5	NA	CASRLDAATGELFF	TGTGCCAGCAGATTAGATGCGGCCACCGGGGAGCTGTTTTTT
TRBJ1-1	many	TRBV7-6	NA	CASSFDSNTEAFF	TGTGCCAGCAGCTTCGACAGTAACACTGAAGCTTTCTTT
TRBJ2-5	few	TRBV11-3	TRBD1	CASSSQPSGTGVVQYF	TGTGCCAGCAGCTCACAACCTTCCGGGACAGGGGTTGTCCAGTACTTC
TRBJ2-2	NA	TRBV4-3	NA	CASSQDISTGELFF	TGCGCCAGCAGCCAAGATATTAGCACCGGGGAGCTGTTTTTT
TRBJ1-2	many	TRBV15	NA	CATLPDRSNYGYTF	TGTGCCACCCTACCGGACAGAAGCAACTATGGCTACACCTTC
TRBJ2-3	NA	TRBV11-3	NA	CASSGGAAGDTQYF	TGTGCCAGCAGCGGGGGGGCAGCTGGTGATACGCAGTATTTT
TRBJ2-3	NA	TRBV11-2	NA	CASSGYSTDTQYF	TGTGCCAGCAGCGGCTACAGCACAGATACGCAGTATTTT
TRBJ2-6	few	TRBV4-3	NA	CASSQDLLGTGANVLTF	TGCGCCAGCAGCCAAGACCTCTTGGGCACTGGGGCCAACGTCCTGACTTTC
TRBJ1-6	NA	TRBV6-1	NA	CASSEGFNSPLHF	TGTGCCAGCAGTGAAGGCTTTAATTCACCCCTCCACTTT
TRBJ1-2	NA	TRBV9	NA	CASSKAAGSPYGYTF	TGTGCCAGCAGCAAAGCAGCGGGGTCTCCTTATGGCTACACCTTC
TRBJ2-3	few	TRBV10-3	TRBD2	CASGGDFGTDTQYF	TGTGCCAGCGGGGGGGACTTTGGCACAGATACGCAGTATTTT
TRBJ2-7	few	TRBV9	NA	CASSPGTGYEQYF	TGTGCCAGCAGCCCAGGGACGGGGTACGAGCAGTACTTC
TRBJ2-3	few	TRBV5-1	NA	CASSPDRAVDTQYF	TGCGCCAGCAGCCCGGACCGAGCGGTGGATACGCAGTATTTT
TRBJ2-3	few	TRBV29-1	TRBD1	CSVLPRGHDTQYF	TGCAGCGTCCTCCCCAGGGGGCACGATACGCAGTATTTT
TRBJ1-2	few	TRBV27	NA	CASSLSAHYGYTF	TGTGCCAGCAGTTTATCGGCCCACTATGGCTACACCTTC
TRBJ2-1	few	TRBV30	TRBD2	CAWGYGLAGGEQFF	TGTGCCTGGGGCTACGGACTAGCGGGAGGTGAGCAGTTCTTC
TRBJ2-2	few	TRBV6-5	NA	CASRIGRYTGELFF	TGTGCCAGCAGGATAGGACGGTACACCGGGGAGCTGTTTTTT
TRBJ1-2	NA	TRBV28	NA	CASSDRRAVDYGYTF	TGTGCCAGCAGTGATCGCAGGGCGGTCGACTATGGCTACACCTTC
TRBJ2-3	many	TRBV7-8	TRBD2	CASSLVLPRGLAVTDTQYF	TGTGCCAGCAGCTTAGTGTTACCCCGGGGACTAGCGGTCACAGATACGCAGTATTTT
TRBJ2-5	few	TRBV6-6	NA	CASSYVLEETQYF	TGTGCCAGCAGTTACGTCTTAGAAGAGACCCAGTACTTC
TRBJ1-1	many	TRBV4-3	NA	CASSQDMTEAFF	TGCGCCAGCAGCCAAGATATGACTGAAGCTTTCTTT
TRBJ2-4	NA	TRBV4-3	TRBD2	CASSQGKRASGFGNIQYF	TGCGCCAGCAGCCAAGGTAAAAGGGCTAGCGGCTTCGGAAACATTCAGTACTTC
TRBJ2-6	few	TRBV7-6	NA	CASSLVRGSGANVLTF	TGTGCCAGCAGCTTAGTCCGGGGGTCTGGGGCCAACGTCCTGACTTTC
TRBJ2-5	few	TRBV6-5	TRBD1	CASSRRDRGPETQYF	TGTGCCAGCAGTCGCCGGGACAGGGGCCCGGAGACCCAGTACTTC
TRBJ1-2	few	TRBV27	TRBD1	CASTTGNYGYTF	TGTGCCAGCACGACAGGGAACTATGGCTACACCTTC
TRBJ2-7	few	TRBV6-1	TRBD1	CASSEVTGGVSEQYF	TGTGCCAGCAGTGAAGTGACAGGGGGGGTTTCCGAGCAGTACTTC
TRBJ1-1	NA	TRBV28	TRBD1	CASSSTGQKGEAFF	TGTGCCAGCAGTTCAACGGGACAGAAAGGAGAAGCTTTCTTT
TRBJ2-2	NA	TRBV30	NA	CAWSPEGLRWGNTGELFF	TGTGCCTGGAGTCCCGAGGGACTTAGGTGGGGTAACACCGGGGAGCTGTTTTTT
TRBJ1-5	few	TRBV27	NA	CASSPFRGDQPQHF	TGTGCCAGCAGTCCCTTTCGCGGGGATCAGCCCCAGCATTTT
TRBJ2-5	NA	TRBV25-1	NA	CASSPPGRGETQYF	TGTGCCAGCAGCCCGCCCGGGCGCGGAGAGACCCAGTACTTC
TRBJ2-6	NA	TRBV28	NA	CASSLTQSGANVLTF	TGTGCCAGCAGTCTCACTCAATCTGGGGCCAACGTCCTGACTTTC
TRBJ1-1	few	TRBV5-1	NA	CASSLERTVSEAFF	TGCGCCAGCAGCTTGGAACGGACAGTCTCTGAAGCTTTCTTT
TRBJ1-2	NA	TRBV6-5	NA	CASSYSLPVSGYGYTF	TGTGCCAGCAGTTACTCGCTCCCAGTGTCGGGCTATGGCTACACCTTC
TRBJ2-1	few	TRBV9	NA	CASSVGGLSYNEQFF	TGTGCCAGCAGCGTAGGTGGGCTCTCCTACAATGAGCAGTTCTTC
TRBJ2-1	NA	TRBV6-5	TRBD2	CASSPGTSGHNEQFF	TGTGCCAGCAGTCCCGGGACTAGCGGACACAATGAGCAGTTCTTC
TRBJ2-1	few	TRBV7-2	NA	CASSAQPQLNNEQFF	TGTGCCAGCAGCGCGCAGCCTCAACTAAACAATGAGCAGTTCTTC
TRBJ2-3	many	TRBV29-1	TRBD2	CSTRGGRNTDTQYF	TGCAGCACCCGCGGCGGGAGAAACACAGATACGCAGTATTTT
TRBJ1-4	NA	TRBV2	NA	CASSESQEGEKLFF	TGTGCCAGCAGTGAATCCCAGGAGGGGGAAAAACTGTTTTTT
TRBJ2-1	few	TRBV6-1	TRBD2	CASSSRLAGGDEQFF	TGTGCCAGCAGTAGCCGACTAGCGGGGGGCGATGAGCAGTTCTTC
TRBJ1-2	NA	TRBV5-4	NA	CASSLAVEAYGYTF	TGTGCCAGCAGCTTGGCCGTGGAGGCCTATGGCTACACCTTC
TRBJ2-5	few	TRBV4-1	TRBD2	CASSQAPRERGARYQETQYF	TGCGCCAGCAGCCAAGCTCCCCGGGAGCGGGGGGCCCGGTACCAAGAGACCCAGTACTTC
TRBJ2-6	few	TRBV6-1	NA	CASGAKGGGANVLTF	TGTGCCAGCGGCGCGAAGGGAGGTGGGGCCAACGTCCTGACTTTC
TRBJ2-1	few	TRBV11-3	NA	CASSLERNEQFF	TGTGCCAGCAGCTTAGAGCGCAATGAGCAGTTCTTC
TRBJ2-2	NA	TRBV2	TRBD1	CASSEERTGTGELFF	TGTGCCAGCAGTGAAGAACGGACAGGGACCGGGGAGCTGTTTTTT
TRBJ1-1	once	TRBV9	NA	CASSSGRSNTEAFF	TGTGCCAGCAGCTCGGGTCGAAGTAACACTGAAGCTTTCTTT